This TCR beta chain came from a study of blood T cell repertoires in COVID-19. Across the whole study: Donors in the United States, Italy and Spain gave samples during acute or convalescent COVID-19.

Cohort 3 recovery required two negative PCRs, clearance, or symptom resolution. Authors' methods: Amplification from reference gene primers served as the basis for estimated nucleated cell counts. TCRdb's copy holds only in-frame clones and misses some; the assay was immunoSEQ multiplex PCR. V and J calls and clone size come straight from that table; D and trimming were deduced from the DNA. Among hundreds of thousands of clones, roughly 90% were seen once, and the ten largest hold roughly 1%. Germline V CDR1 and CDR2: SGHVS, FQNEAQ. Trimming removed 6 bases at V and 0 bases at J, with 12 bases between. This CDR3 contains 15 residues.

This chain uses TRBV7-8 with TRBJ1-3; D call uncertain. This TCR derives from a woman in her 30s who had recovered from COVID-19. Sequenced input: PBMCs or T cells enriched from blood (not recorded which). CDR3 DNA sequence: TGTGCCAGCAGTGTAGGCGGGCACTCTGGAAACACCATATATTTT. Encoded protein: CASSVGGHSGNTIYF.